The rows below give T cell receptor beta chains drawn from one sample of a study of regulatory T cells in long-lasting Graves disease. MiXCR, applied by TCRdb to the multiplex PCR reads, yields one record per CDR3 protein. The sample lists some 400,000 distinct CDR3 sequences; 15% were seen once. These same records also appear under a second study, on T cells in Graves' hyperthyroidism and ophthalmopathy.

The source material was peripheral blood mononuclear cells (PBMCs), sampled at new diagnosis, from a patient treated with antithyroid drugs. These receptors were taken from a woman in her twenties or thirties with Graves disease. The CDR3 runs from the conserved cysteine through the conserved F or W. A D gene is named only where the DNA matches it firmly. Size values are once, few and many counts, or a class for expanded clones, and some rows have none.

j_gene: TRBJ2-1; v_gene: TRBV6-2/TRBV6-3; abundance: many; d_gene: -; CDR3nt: TGTGCCAGCAGTGGGGTTCTTGGCTCCGGTGAGCAGTTCTTC; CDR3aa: CASSGVLGSGEQFF
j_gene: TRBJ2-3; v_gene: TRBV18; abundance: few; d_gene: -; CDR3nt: TGTGCCAGCTCAGCCCAGACGATGGATACGCAGTATTTT; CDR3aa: CASSAQTMDTQYF
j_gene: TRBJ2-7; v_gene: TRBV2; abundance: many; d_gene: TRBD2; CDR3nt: TGTGCCAGCGCCAGCCTTAGCGGGAGGGCGTTCTACGAGCAGTACTTC; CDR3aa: CASASLSGRAFYEQYF
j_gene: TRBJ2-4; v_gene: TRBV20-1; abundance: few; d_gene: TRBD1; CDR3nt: TGCAGTGCTGTACAGGGGGCGGACATTCAGTACTTC; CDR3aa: CSAVQGADIQYF
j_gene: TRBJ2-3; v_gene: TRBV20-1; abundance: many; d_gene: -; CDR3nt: TGCAGTGCTAGTGTCCTATCGGGAGATACGCAGTATTTT; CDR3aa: CSASVLSGDTQYF
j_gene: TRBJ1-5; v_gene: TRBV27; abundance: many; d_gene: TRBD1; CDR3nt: TGTGCCAGCAACCGAGGGACAGGGAGCAATCAGCCCCAGCATTTT; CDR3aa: CASNRGTGSNQPQHF
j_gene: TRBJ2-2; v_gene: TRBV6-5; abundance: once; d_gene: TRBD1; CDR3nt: TGTGCCAGCAGTTACTCGGCAGGGGGCATCGGGGAGCTGTTTTTT; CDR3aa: CASSYSAGGIGELFF
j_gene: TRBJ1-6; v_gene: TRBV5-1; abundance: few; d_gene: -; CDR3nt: TGCGCCAGCAGCTCGGCCCCAGTCAGGGGCTCTAATTCACCCCTCCACTTT; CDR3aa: CASSSAPVRGSNSPLHF
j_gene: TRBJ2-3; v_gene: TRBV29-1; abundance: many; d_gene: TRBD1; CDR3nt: TGCAGCGAAAACAGGGGAAGCACAGATACGCAGTATTTT; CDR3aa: CSENRGSTDTQYF
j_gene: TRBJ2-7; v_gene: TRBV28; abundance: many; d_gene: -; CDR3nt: TGTGCCAGCAGTTCGTTGACTAGATGGAACGAGCAGTACTTC; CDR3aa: CASSSLTRWNEQYF
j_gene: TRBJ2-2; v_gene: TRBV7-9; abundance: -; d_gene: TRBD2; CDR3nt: TGTGCCAGCGACGGGACTAGCGGCACCGGGGAGCTGTTTTTT; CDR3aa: CASDGTSGTGELFF
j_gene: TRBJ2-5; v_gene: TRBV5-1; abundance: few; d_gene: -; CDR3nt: TGCGCCACGAGCGGGTACCAAGAGACCCAGTACTTC; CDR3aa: CATSGYQETQYF
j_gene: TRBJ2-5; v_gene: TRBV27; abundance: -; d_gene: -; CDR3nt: TGTGCCAGCAAGGGGGGAGGCCTCGCGGGCGCGGACTTC; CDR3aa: CASKGGGLAGADF